These 29 T cell receptor beta chains were sequenced from one sample in a study of response to subunit inactivated influenza vaccine. MiXCR was run by TCRdb on the RT-PCR reads, yielding one entry per CDR3 protein. The data show 500,000 to 600,000 distinct CDR3 sequences, with approximately 16% seen just once and less than 4% held by the top ten. The sample in question was CD4+ T cells sorted from PBMCs, obtained less than 30 months after vaccination. Receptors were obtained from a man between 50 and 75 years old who received an inactivated influenza vaccine.

This clonotype was counted ten times or more. The CDR3 DNA sequence: TGCGCCATACAGGGGGTCATCCTTCGGGAAGGAAACATTCAGTACTTC. It specifies CAIQGVILREGNIQYF. V gene TRBV4-3 combines with J gene TRBJ2-4, with TRBD1 matching 8 bases. Losses at the gene ends were 10 bases for V and 6 bases for J; bases not matched to a gene: 17. Germline V gene data show CDR1 as LGHNA and CDR2 as YSLEER. The CDR3 totals 16 residues.

This clonotype was seen a handful of times. The chain employs TRBV20-1 and TRBJ1-1; D is possibly TRBD1 (6 bases). Germline assignment: CDR1 DFQATT and CDR2 SNEGSKA (reference sequence). Trimming stripped 2 bases from V and 1 base from J, with 14 bases between. The CDR3 totals 15 residues. The CDR3 region is CSARLPGQRNTEAFF. The DNA of the CDR3 is TGCAGTGCTAGACTTCCGGGACAACGGAACACTGAAGCTTTCTTT.

Only a few counts were recorded for this clonotype. The V gene is TRBV5-1, the J gene TRBJ2-2; 9 nucleotides align to TRBD1. V trimming: 4 bases; J trimming: 1 base; junction bases outside the gene matches: 5. Germline V CDR1 and CDR2: SGHRS, YFSETQ. The CDR3 has 16 residues. CDR3 amino acids: CASSPGTGLNTGELFF. CDR3 in DNA: TGCGCCAGCAGCCCAGGGACAGGGCTGAACACCGGGGAGCTGTTTTTT.

Relative to its sample, this clonotype is medium-sized. V usage is TRBV20-1 and J usage is TRBJ1-5; TRBD1 matches 7 bases. Germline V gives CDR1 DFQATT, CDR2 SNEGSKA (reference sequence). Germline trimming cut 6 bases from V and 3 bases from J; bases unmatched to any gene: 5. This CDR3 has 13 amino acids. CDR3 in amino acids: CSANEGANQPQHF. The CDR3 nucleotides are TGCAGTGCCAATGAGGGGGCCAATCAGCCCCAGCATTTT.

A few counts support this clonotype. This chain uses TRBV7-2 with TRBJ2-1; D possibly corresponds to TRBD2 (6 bases). Between the trimmed V and J ends, which lost 2 bases and 6 bases, there was a span of 17 bases. The CDR3 is 16 amino acids. Germline values: CDR1 SGHTA, CDR2 FQGNSA. CDR3 amino acids: CASSLMGGKIGNEQFF. The CDR3 DNA sequence: TGTGCCAGCAGCTTAATGGGGGGAAAAATAGGCAATGAGCAGTTCTTC. Combining the CDR3 with reference TRBV7-2 and TRBJ2-1 gives the whole variable domain GAGVSQSPSNKVTEKGKDVELRCDPISGHTALYWYRQSLGQGLEFLIYFQGNSAPDKSGLPSDRFSAERTGGSVSTLTIQRTQQEDSAVYLCASSLMGGKIGNEQFFGPGTRLTVL.

At least ten counts were recorded for this clonotype. The chain couples TRBV24-1 to TRBJ2-1; 8 positions agree with TRBD1. Germline CDR1 and CDR2: KGHDR and SFDVKD. This CDR3 comprises 16 residues. V was pared by 0 bases and J by 2 bases, with 2 bases of the junction left unmatched. The DNA for the CDR3 is TGTGCCACCAGTGATTTGCCCAGGGGGCCCTACAATGAGCAGTTCTTC. As protein: CATSDLPRGPYNEQFF.

This chain joins TRBV14 and TRBJ1-1; D is possibly TRBD1 (6 bases). The CDR3 has 13 residues. The V gene lost 8 bases and the J gene lost 5 bases, with 15 bases spanning the gap. The germline gives CDR1 SGHDN, CDR2 FVKESK. The CDR3 nucleotides read TGTGCCAGCCAAGGCTCCAGGGGAACTGAAGCTTTCTTT. Protein product: CASQGSRGTEAFF. The complete variable domain, with remaining parts taken from reference TRBV14 and TRBJ1-1, reads EAGVTQFPSHSVIEKGQTVTLRCDPISGHDNLYWYRRVMGKEIKFLLHFVKESKQDESGMPNNRFLAERTGGTYSTLKVQPAELEDSGVYFCASQGSRGTEAFFGQGTRLTVV.

The chain employs TRBV13 and TRBJ2-1; 14 bases are shared with TRBD2. This CDR3 is built from 17 residues. Losses at the gene ends were 4 bases for V and 0 bases for J; bases not matched to a gene: 2. Germline V gene lookup returns CDR1 PRHDT and CDR2 FYEKMQ (reference sequence). Here the CDR3 DNA reads TGTGCCAGCAGCTCGGGACTAGCGGGGGACTCCTACAATGAGCAGTTCTTC. Protein product: CASSSGLAGDSYNEQFF.

The V gene is TRBV20-1, the J gene TRBJ2-1; a weak D match, TRBD2 (5 bases). With 2 bases removed from V and 2 bases from J, the gap between germline ends came to 10 bases. The germline V gene has CDR1 DFQATT and CDR2 SNEGSKA (reference sequence). The CDR3 is 14 residues long. The CDR3 reads CSARRADTYNEQFF. In nucleotides, the CDR3 is TGCAGTGCTAGAAGAGCGGATACCTACAATGAGCAGTTCTTC.

This clonotype was observed a handful of times. V is TRBV11-2 and J is TRBJ2-7; either TRBD1 or TRBD2 may fit D (6 bases each). This CDR3 contains 14 residues. Trimming shortened V by 0 bases and J by 6 bases, and 12 bases separated the two germline ends. Germline lookup yields CDR1 SGHAT and CDR2 FQNNGV. The CDR3 nucleotides read TGTGCCAGCAGCTTAGATATAGGGGGGCGCGAGCAGTACTTC. It yields the protein CASSLDIGGREQYF.

This clonotype has more than one count but fewer than ten. V and J are TRBV29-1 and TRBJ2-3; D remains ambiguous. CDR3 size: 13 residues. V dropped 2 bases and J dropped 2 bases, with 8 bases sitting between them. From germline, CDR1 is SQVTM and CDR2 ANQGSEA. The CDR3 protein is CSVEWQSTDTQYF. The DNA for the CDR3 is TGCAGCGTTGAATGGCAGTCCACAGATACGCAGTATTTT.

The chain combines TRBV4-3 with TRBJ1-6; D gene ambiguous. CDR1 and CDR2 from the germline V gene are LGHNA and YSLEER. Trimming took off 3 bases at V and 9 bases at J, with 6 bases between the two ends. CDR3 length: 12 residues. The CDR3 loop reads CASSQSSSPLHF. DNA of the CDR3: TGCGCCAGCAGCCAGAGCAGTTCACCCCTCCACTTT.

The rearrangement uses TRBV10-3 and TRBJ2-7; 11 bases line up with TRBD2. The CDR3 length is 14 residues. The V and J ends lost 11 bases and 3 bases, in that order; junction bases with no gene match: 9. Germline V gene data show CDR1 as ENHRY and CDR2 as SYGVKD. CDR3 in DNA: TGTGCCTTATCCAGCGGACTAGCGGGCTACGAGCAGTACTTC. The encoded protein is CALSSGLAGYEQYF.

This clonotype appeared a few times. J is TRBJ1-5 and V is TRBV7-2; possibly TRBD1 for D (6 bases). CDR3 length equals 17 residues. V shed 4 bases and J shed 0 bases, with 16 bases lying between them. The germline V gene has CDR1 SGHTA and CDR2 FQGNSA. CDR3 bases: TGTGCCAGCAGCTACGGGGGCCGGACAGATAGCAATCAGCCCCAGCATTTT. It yields the protein CASSYGGRTDSNQPQHF.

In its sample, this clonotype was seen many times. This rearrangement joins TRBV5-1 to TRBJ1-6; D is unclear. Trimming removed 0 bases at V and 7 bases at J, with 14 bases between. Looked up from germline, CDR1 is SGHRS and CDR2 is YFSETQ. The CDR3 runs 16 residues. This CDR3 reads CASSLVLGSDNSPLHF. CDR3 DNA: TGCGCCAGCAGCTTGGTACTTGGGAGCGACAATTCACCCCTCCACTTT.

There are a few counts of this clonotype. The chain combines TRBV20-1 with TRBJ1-1; D not resolved. This CDR3 spans 14 amino acids. V shed 3 bases and J shed 0 bases, with 11 bases lying between them. Germline V gene lookup returns CDR1 DFQATT and CDR2 SNEGSKA (reference sequence). CDR3 bases: TGCAGTGCTAGTAAGGGTGGGTTGAACACTGAAGCTTTCTTT. It translates to CSASKGGLNTEAFF.

The chain couples TRBV11-2 to TRBJ2-1, with D perhaps being TRBD1 or TRBD2 (5 bases each). V lost 2 bases to trimming and J lost 3 bases, with 14 bases between them. The CDR3 loop spans 16 amino acids. Per germline, CDR1 SGHAT and CDR2 FQNNGV. The CDR3 is CASSLFRDAIYNEQFF. DNA for the CDR3: TGTGCCAGCAGCTTATTTCGGGACGCTATCTACAATGAGCAGTTCTTC.

The table lists this clonotype with a few counts. This chain uses TRBV29-1 with TRBJ2-5, with D hard to call. The CDR3 length is 13 residues. The V gene lost 6 bases and the J gene lost 7 bases, with 18 bases spanning the gap. Per germline, CDR1 SQVTM and CDR2 ANQGSEA. DNA of the CDR3: TGCAGCGTGCTGTTGGATGTCATGGGGACCCAGTACTTC. The encoded protein is CSVLLDVMGTQYF.

This clonotype occurred a few times. The genes are TRBV7-9 and TRBJ1-6, with D unresolved. Germline loops: CDR1 SEHNR, CDR2 FQNEAQ (reference sequence). The CDR3 length is 12 residues. V was pared by 1 base and J by 10 bases, with 5 bases between. The CDR3 here is CASSLDGSPLHF. The CDR3 DNA reads TGTGCCAGCAGCTTAGATGGGTCACCCCTCCACTTT.

This clonotype was seen a few times. The V and J genes are TRBV20-1 and TRBJ2-7; no definite D call. Germline lookup yields CDR1 DFQATT and CDR2 SNEGSKA (reference sequence). This CDR3 has 14 residues. V shed 0 bases and J shed 0 bases, with 9 bases lying between them. CDR3 protein: CSARDGGISYEQYF. CDR3 nucleotide sequence: TGCAGTGCTAGAGATGGCGGCATCTCCTACGAGCAGTACTTC.

There are a few counts of this clonotype. The chain couples TRBV2 to TRBJ1-5; 7 nucleotides align to TRBD1. This CDR3 is built from 13 residues. CDR1 and CDR2 from the germline V gene are SNHLY and FYNNEI. The J segment lost 7 bases and the V segment lost 5 bases, leaving 5 bases of the junction unmatched. The CDR3 DNA reads TGTGCCAGCAGTCGGACAGGACAACAGCCCCAGCATTTT. Residues: CASSRTGQQPQHF.

This clonotype was recorded a few times. The V call is TRBV5-1, the J call TRBJ2-7, with D possibly TRBD2 on 6 matching bases. V was pared by 4 bases and J by 5 bases, with 19 bases between. The germline V gene has CDR1 SGHRS and CDR2 YFSETQ. The CDR3 is 15 residues long. The DNA for the CDR3 is TGCGCCAGCAGCCCCTTTGGGACTGGGGTCGACGAGCAGTACTTC. It codes for CASSPFGTGVDEQYF. The variable domain in full, with the rest retrieved from reference TRBV5-1 and TRBJ2-7, is KAGVTQTPRYLIKTRGQQVTLSCSPISGHRSVSWYQQTPGQGLQFLFEYFSETQRNKGNFPGRFSGRQFSNSRSEMNVSTLELGDSALYLCASSPFGTGVDEQYFGPGTRLTVT.

J is TRBJ2-1 and V is TRBV20-1; 7 nucleotides match TRBD1. CDR1 is DFQATT, CDR2 SNEGSKA, per germline (reference sequence). This CDR3 region has 16 residues. The V gene end was trimmed by 6 bases and the J gene end by 4 bases; junction bases not matched to a gene: 15. For the CDR3, the DNA is TGCAGTGCCCGAACTTCCGGGACAGAGGGTTACAATGAGCAGTTCTTC. Translating it yields CSARTSGTEGYNEQFF.

This clonotype was seen a few times. The chain employs TRBV7-9 and TRBJ1-4; D is undetermined. Per germline, CDR1 SEHNR and CDR2 FQNEAQ (reference sequence). V shed 2 bases and J shed 0 bases, with 13 bases lying between them. This CDR3 region has 17 residues. The CDR3 region has the DNA TGTGCCAGCAGCTTAAGAGGCATATATGCAACTAATGAAAAACTGTTTTTT. Its protein is CASSLRGIYATNEKLFF.

The chain recombines TRBV20-1 with TRBJ1-1, with 8 nucleotides matching TRBD1. CDR1 is DFQATT, CDR2 SNEGSKA, per germline (reference sequence). Trimming cost V 0 bases and J 0 bases; bases outside gene matches: 12. The CDR3 contains 18 residues. The CDR3 nucleotides read TGCAGTGCTAGAGATAGGATGCGACAGGGGTTAGTGAACACTGAAGCTTTCTTT. Its translation is CSARDRMRQGLVNTEAFF.

This clonotype came up a few times. This sequence joins TRBV11-2 and TRBJ1-1; D remains unclear. Germline CDR1 SGHAT, CDR2 FQNNGV. The CDR3 is 15 residues long. V was shortened by 5 bases and J by 4 bases, with 17 bases between the two germline ends. CDR3 region: CASSPRERHTTEAFF. The CDR3, as DNA: TGTGCCAGCAGCCCCCGGGAGAGACATACCACTGAAGCTTTCTTT.

This chain links TRBV7-2 with TRBJ2-3, with 12 bases identical to TRBD2. Germline V gives CDR1 SGHTA, CDR2 FQGNSA. V lost 4 bases to trimming and J lost 5 bases; unmatched junction nucleotides: 7. The CDR3 covers 16 residues. The CDR3 spells CASSSTGLAGRDTQYF. The DNA of the CDR3 is TGTGCCAGCAGCTCAACCGGACTAGCGGGACGAGATACGCAGTATTTT.

This clonotype was seen a few times. The V call is TRBV6-2 or TRBV6-3, the J call TRBJ1-1, with 8 bases matching TRBD1. Germline trimming cut 5 bases from V and 6 bases from J; bases unmatched to any gene: 5. This CDR3 comprises 13 residues. Germline lookup yields CDR1 MNHEY and CDR2 SVGEGT. CDR3 in DNA: TGTGCCAGCAGTCGGACAGGGCCGGCTGAAGCTTTCTTT. Its protein is CASSRTGPAEAFF.

This rearrangement joins TRBV20-1 to TRBJ2-1; no reliable D call. Trimming stripped 0 bases from V and 3 bases from J, with 9 bases between. From germline, CDR1 is DFQATT and CDR2 SNEGSKA (reference sequence). The CDR3 contains 14 residues. The DNA of the CDR3 is TGCAGTGCTAGAGATATAATAGTCTACAATGAGCAGTTCTTC. Translation gives CSARDIIVYNEQFF.